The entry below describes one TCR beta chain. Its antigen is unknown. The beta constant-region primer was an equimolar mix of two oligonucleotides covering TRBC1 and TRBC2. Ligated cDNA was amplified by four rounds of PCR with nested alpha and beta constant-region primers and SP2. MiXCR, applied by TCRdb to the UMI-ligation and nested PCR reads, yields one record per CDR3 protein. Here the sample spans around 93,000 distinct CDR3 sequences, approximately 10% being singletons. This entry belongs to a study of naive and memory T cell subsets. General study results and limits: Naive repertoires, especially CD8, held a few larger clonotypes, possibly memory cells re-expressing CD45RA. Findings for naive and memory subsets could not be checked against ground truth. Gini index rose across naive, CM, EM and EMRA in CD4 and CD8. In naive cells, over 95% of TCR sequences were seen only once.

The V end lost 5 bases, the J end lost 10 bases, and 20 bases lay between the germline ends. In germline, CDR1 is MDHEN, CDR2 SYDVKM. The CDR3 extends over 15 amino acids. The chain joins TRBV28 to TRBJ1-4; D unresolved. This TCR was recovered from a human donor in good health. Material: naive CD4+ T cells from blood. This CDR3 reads CASSPPAGLGGKLFF. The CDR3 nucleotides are TGTGCCAGCAGTCCCCCGGCAGGCTTGGGTGGAAAACTGTTTTTT.